A selection of T cell receptor beta chains follows, all from one sample in a study of OX40 agonist ivuxolimab in advanced cancers. Profiling relied on immunoSEQ multiplex PCR, and the TCRdb table lists in-frame clones only, not all of them. The repertoire holds about 38,000 clones, with roughly 85% as singletons. The material sequenced was CD4+ or CD8+ T cells sorted from blood, taken in a trial of the OX40 agonist ivuxolimab. The source is an adult with an advanced solid tumor such as melanoma, head and neck, liver or kidney cancer. Both conserved end residues are part of each CDR3.

J,V,CDR3
TRBJ2-7,TRBV11-2,CASSPRNRRIYEQYF
TRBJ2-7,TRBV5-1,CASSWTGLAGRYEQYF
TRBJ1-6,TRBV25-1,CASSERQTASNSPLHF
TRBJ1-3,TRBV6-5,CAGKGSSGNTIYF
TRBJ2-3,TRBV18,CASSRTSWQGTDTQYF
TRBJ2-7,TRBV10-3,CAISDPQRTGGYEQYF
TRBJ1-6,TRBV27,CASSPQEDFYNSPLHF
TRBJ2-6,TRBV19,CASSIERGTGRANVLTF
TRBJ1-5,TRBV6-5,CASTRENQPQHF
TRBJ2-5,TRBV11-2,CASSSIRQETQYF
TRBJ2-3,TRBV7-8,CASSLDRASDTQYF
TRBJ2-7,TRBV13,CASSPPGGGNEQYF
TRBJ2-7,TRBV2,CASSDVQHLSSYEQYF
TRBJ1-6,TRBV6-1,CASRPGTGDNSPLHF
TRBJ2-7,TRBV18,CASSPPVTSGVYEQYF